The rows below give T cell receptor beta chains drawn from one sample of a study of T cell responses to AZD1222 COVID-19 vaccine. Repertoires were generated with immunoSEQ multiplex PCR, while TCRdb's copy carries only in-frame clones and drops some. The table records around 99,000 clones, approximately 90% of them present only once. Sample: peripheral blood, taken 28 days after the second AZD1222 dose. The receptors shown here come from an adult who received the AZD1222 COVID-19 vaccine. Each CDR3 is given with its conserved first and last residue. A D gene is named only where the DNA matches it firmly. Clone size appears in some rows only: once, few, many, or a class for an expanded clone.

clone_size: -
d_call: -
v_call: TRBV9
j_call: TRBJ1-3
cdr3_nt: TGTGCCAGCAGCCCAGAGACATTCTCTGGAAACACCATATATTTT
cdr3_aa: CASSPETFSGNTIYF

clone_size: once
d_call: TRBD2
v_call: TRBV29-1
j_call: TRBJ2-1
cdr3_nt: TGCAGCGTTGAAGAGGGACTAGCGGGAGGGGGGTCCTACAATGAGCAGTTCTTC
cdr3_aa: CSVEEGLAGGGSYNEQFF

clone_size: -
d_call: -
v_call: TRBV14
j_call: TRBJ2-3
cdr3_nt: TGTGCCAGCAGCGGAAAACACGGGTGGGCAGATACGCAGTATTTT
cdr3_aa: CASSGKHGWADTQYF

clone_size: -
d_call: -
v_call: TRBV24-1
j_call: TRBJ2-7
cdr3_nt: TGTGCCACCGGGGACAACTCCTACGAGCAGTACTTC
cdr3_aa: CATGDNSYEQYF

clone_size: once
d_call: -
v_call: TRBV12-3/TRBV12-4
j_call: TRBJ1-1
cdr3_nt: TGTGCCAGCAGCCCCACCGGTGAGACTGAAGCTTTCTTT
cdr3_aa: CASSPTGETEAFF

clone_size: -
d_call: TRBD2
v_call: TRBV27
j_call: TRBJ2-3
cdr3_nt: TGTGCCAGCAGTTTAGCGGCTAGCGGGACGGCGCAGTATTTT
cdr3_aa: CASSLAASGTAQYF

clone_size: once
d_call: TRBD2
v_call: TRBV3-1/TRBV3-2
j_call: TRBJ2-3
cdr3_nt: TGTGCCAGCAACACGGGACTAGCGGGAAGTGGAGATACGCAGTATTTT
cdr3_aa: CASNTGLAGSGDTQYF

clone_size: -
d_call: -
v_call: TRBV2
j_call: TRBJ1-1
cdr3_nt: TGTGCCAGCAGTGAAAGGGCAAATAGGAACACTGAAGCTTTCTTT
cdr3_aa: CASSERANRNTEAFF

clone_size: -
d_call: TRBD2
v_call: TRBV19
j_call: TRBJ2-1
cdr3_nt: TGTGCCAGTAGTAGCCTCCCTAGCGGGAGCTCCTACAATGAGCAGTTCTTC
cdr3_aa: CASSSLPSGSSYNEQFF

clone_size: -
d_call: TRBD2
v_call: TRBV7-2
j_call: TRBJ2-5
cdr3_nt: TGTGCCAGCAGCGGAAGGGGCGGGGGAGAGACCCAGTACTTC
cdr3_aa: CASSGRGGGETQYF

clone_size: -
d_call: -
v_call: TRBV28
j_call: TRBJ2-7
cdr3_nt: TGTGCCACAGGGGGACTATCCTACGAGCAGTACTTC
cdr3_aa: CATGGLSYEQYF